Listed here are 20 T cell receptor beta chains from one sample, sequenced in a study of T-cell memory formation after mild COVID-19. In TCRdb, the 5' RACE reads were re-called with MiXCR into one record per CDR3 protein. This sample carries roughly 500,000 distinct CDR3 sequences, 20% of them seen once, and the ten largest clones take under 15%. Specimen: PBMCs or a T cell subset sorted from them (not recorded which). The receptors stem from an adult woman who had mild COVID-19 (a few samples of this study predate the infection). Cell type and time point are not known.

The chain uses TRBV7-6 and TRBJ2-7; TRBD2 agrees at 10 bases. With 4 bases clipped from V and 0 bases from J, the junction kept 6 bases outside the gene matches. This CDR3 contains 16 residues. Germline CDR1 reads SGHVS; CDR2 reads FNYEAQ. In nucleotides, the CDR3 is TGTGCCAGCAGCTATCGACCTAGCGGGAGCTCCTACGAGCAGTACTTC. This translates into CASSYRPSGSSYEQYF.

This clonotype has just a few counts. The rearrangement joins TRBV12-3 or TRBV12-4 to TRBJ1-1, with D perhaps TRBD1 (5 bases). The CDR3 is made up of 15 amino acids. Trimming pared 8 bases from V and 1 base from J, leaving 17 bases between. CDR3 DNA sequence: TGTGCCAGCGACCGTGGTGGGGGTGGGAACACTGAAGCTTTCTTT. It specifies CASDRGGGGNTEAFF.

The chain combines TRBV7-3 with TRBJ2-5; 8 bases align to TRBD1. J was trimmed by 5 bases and V by 5 bases; bases with no gene match: 4. CDR1 SGHTA and CDR2 FQGTGA come from the germline V gene. The CDR3 spans 13 residues. The CDR3 bases are TGTGCCAGCAGCCCGGACAGGGACGAGACCCAGTACTTC. Translating gives CASSPDRDETQYF.

This chain connects TRBV7-2 to TRBJ2-6, with a possible D match to TRBD1 (5 bases). CDR1 and CDR2 from the germline V gene are SGHTA and FQGNSA. The germline V and J ends were trimmed by 4 bases and 1 base, with 14 bases remaining between them. This CDR3 is built from 17 residues. CDR3 amino acids: CASSSYLDSSGANVLTF. CDR3 in DNA: TGTGCCAGCAGCTCCTACCTTGACAGTTCTGGGGCCAACGTCCTGACTTTC.

This clonotype was observed a few times. This chain uses TRBV9 with TRBJ2-1; tentatively, D is TRBD1 (6 bases). The germline CDR1 and CDR2 sequences are SGDLS and YYNGEE. Trimming left V 0 bases short and J 10 bases short, with 14 bases between. The CDR3 covers 14 residues. The CDR3 region is CASSVGPGTIEQFF. CDR3 in DNA: TGTGCCAGCAGCGTAGGGCCTGGGACAATCGAGCAGTTCTTC.

This clonotype has more than one count but fewer than ten. The chain couples TRBV18 to TRBJ1-2, with D possibly matching TRBD1 (5 bases). Per germline, CDR1 KGHSH and CDR2 LQKENI. V dropped 1 base and J dropped 3 bases, with 15 bases sitting between them. The CDR3 has 16 residues. The chain's CDR3 is CASSPLPGRGDYGYTF. The CDR3 nucleotides read TGTGCCAGCTCACCACTCCCGGGGCGCGGGGACTATGGCTACACCTTC.

This clonotype was counted a few times. The chain combines TRBV11-2 with TRBJ2-3; no definite D call. The CDR3 is 15 residues long. Germline assignment: CDR1 SGHAT and CDR2 FQNNGV. V lost 3 bases and J 2 bases, leaving 12 bases between the germline ends. CDR3 region: CASSLVLSLTDTQYF. CDR3 bases: TGTGCCAGCAGCTTGGTACTCTCTCTCACAGATACGCAGTATTTT.

The CDR3 region has the DNA TGTGCCAGCTCACCACGGGTGGGGTCGAAAAACATTCAGTACTTC. It encodes CASSPRVGSKNIQYF. The chain has TRBV18 and TRBJ2-4, with D uncertain. The CDR3 is made up of 15 amino acids. V lost 1 base and J 4 bases, leaving 11 bases between the germline ends. Germline assignment: CDR1 KGHSH and CDR2 LQKENI.

This clonotype has a handful of counts. The rearrangement joins TRBV7-6 to TRBJ2-1, with 9 bases identical to TRBD1. CDR3 length: 15 residues. Germline CDR1 SGHVS, CDR2 FNYEAQ. J was trimmed by 7 bases and V by 4 bases; bases with no gene match: 8. This CDR3 reads CASSSTGQGGNEQFF. CDR3 bases: TGTGCCAGCAGCTCGACGGGACAGGGCGGTAATGAGCAGTTCTTC.

V usage is TRBV19 and J usage is TRBJ2-7; TRBD1 matches at 9 bases. J lost 7 bases, V lost 10 bases, and 8 bases had no gene match. Per germline, CDR1 LNHDA and CDR2 SQIVND (reference sequence). CDR3 length equals 12 residues. The CDR3 DNA reads as TGTGCCACGGGACAGGGACCCTTAGAGCAGTACTTC. This translates into CATGQGPLEQYF. The variable domain in full, with the rest retrieved from reference TRBV19 and TRBJ2-7, is DGGITQSPKYLFRKEGQNVTLSCEQNLNHDAMYWYRQDPGQGLRLIYYSQIVNDFQKGDIAEGYSVSREKKESFPLTVTSAQKNPTAFYLCATGQGPLEQYFGPGTRLTVT.

This clonotype showed up just once. The genes are TRBV12-3 or TRBV12-4 and TRBJ2-2, with a tentative D call TRBD2 (5 bases). The CDR3 is 12 residues long. Trimming shortened V by 8 bases and J by 3 bases, and 7 bases separated the two germline ends. DNA for the CDR3: TGTGCCAGCCTGGAGGACACCGGGGAGCTGTTTTTT. The encoded protein is CASLEDTGELFF.

This clonotype showed up just a few times. This chain connects TRBV20-1 to TRBJ1-3; D uncertain. CDR1 and CDR2 from the germline V gene are DFQATT and SNEGSKA (reference sequence). The V gene lost 4 bases and the J gene lost 0 bases, with 13 bases spanning the gap. The CDR3 length is 15 residues. The CDR3 DNA follows: TGCAGTGCTATAGGCAGGAGCATCTCTGGAAACACCATATATTTT. Residues: CSAIGRSISGNTIYF.

This clonotype was detected a few times. The chain recombines TRBV5-5 with TRBJ2-3, with no clear D. The CDR3 spans 14 residues. Germline V gene data show CDR1 as SGHKS and CDR2 as YYEKEE (reference sequence). V lost 4 bases, J lost 6 bases, and 15 bases lay in between. The CDR3 bases are TGTGCCAGCAGCACCGAGGCCGTCTTGGATACGCAGTATTTT. Protein: CASSTEAVLDTQYF.

This chain links TRBV20-1 with TRBJ2-3, with TRBD2 identical over 12 bases. Germline CDR1 and CDR2: DFQATT and SNEGSKA (reference sequence). J was trimmed by 9 bases and V by 1 base; bases with no gene match: 17. CDR3 length: 18 amino acids. CDR3 sequence (DNA): TGCAGTGCTAGAGGAGACAAGGGACTAGCGGGTGATCAAGGGACGCAGTATTTT. As protein: CSARGDKGLAGDQGTQYF.

J is TRBJ2-7 and V is TRBV7-9, with TRBD2 matching 10 bases. Germline V gives CDR1 SEHNR, CDR2 FQNEAQ (reference sequence). V gave up 5 bases and J gave up 3 bases; unmatched junction bases: 13. This CDR3 has 17 amino acids. The CDR3 here is CASSRPEREGPFYEQYF. The CDR3 DNA sequence: TGTGCCAGCAGCCGCCCGGAGCGGGAGGGCCCGTTCTACGAGCAGTACTTC.

This chain links TRBV7-3 with TRBJ2-1, with no clear D. The germline V gene encodes CDR1 SGHTA and CDR2 FQGTGA. The CDR3 runs to 16 residues. V was trimmed by 3 bases and J by 9 bases, leaving 21 bases between them. CDR3 amino acids: CASSFGGPPKDPEQFF. The CDR3 DNA reads as TGTGCCAGCAGCTTCGGCGGCCCGCCAAAGGATCCTGAGCAGTTCTTC. The full variable domain, in which reference TRBV7-3 and TRBJ2-1 provide the parts outside the CDR3, is GAGVSQTPSNKVTEKGKYVELRCDPISGHTALYWYRQSLGQGPEFLIYFQGTGAADDSGLPNDRFFAVRPEGSVSTLKIQRTERGDSAVYLCASSFGGPPKDPEQFFGPGTRLTVL.

This clonotype was detected many times. This chain uses TRBV7-2 with TRBJ2-7; TRBD2 agrees at 11 bases. This CDR3 has 15 residues. Germline-derived CDR1 and CDR2 are SGHTA and FQGNSA. The V segment lost 3 bases and the J segment 0 bases; nucleotides outside the gene matches: 1. The CDR3 sequence is CASSFTSGSSYEQYF. The CDR3, as DNA: TGTGCCAGCAGCTTTACTAGCGGGAGCTCCTACGAGCAGTACTTC.

This clonotype was seen only a few times. J is TRBJ2-7 and V is TRBV12-3 or TRBV12-4; TRBD2 matches at 9 bases. The junction had 5 bases not matched to a gene; V was cut back by 6 bases and J by 2 bases. CDR3 length: 14 residues. The CDR3 DNA reads as TGTGCCAGCAGGCTAGCGGGAACGGCCTACGAGCAGTACTTC. This codes for CASRLAGTAYEQYF.

This clonotype was picked up many times. The chain uses TRBV5-4 and TRBJ1-3; a weak D match, TRBD1 (5 bases). Germline V lookup: CDR1 SGHNT, CDR2 YYREEE (reference sequence). Trimming removed 0 bases at V and 7 bases at J, with 8 bases between. The length of the CDR3 is 13 residues. The DNA of the CDR3 is TGTGCCAGCAGCTTGGAACGGGGCAACACCATATATTTT. Its translation is CASSLERGNTIYF.

The rearrangement joins TRBV4-3 to TRBJ2-7, with D unresolved. The CDR3 length is 14 residues. Trimming took off 3 bases at V and 2 bases at J, with 11 bases between the two ends. Germline V gene data show CDR1 as LGHNA and CDR2 as YSLEER. CDR3 bases: TGCGCCAGCAGCCACACAGCTTTAACCTACGAGCAGTACTTC. Encoded protein: CASSHTALTYEQYF.